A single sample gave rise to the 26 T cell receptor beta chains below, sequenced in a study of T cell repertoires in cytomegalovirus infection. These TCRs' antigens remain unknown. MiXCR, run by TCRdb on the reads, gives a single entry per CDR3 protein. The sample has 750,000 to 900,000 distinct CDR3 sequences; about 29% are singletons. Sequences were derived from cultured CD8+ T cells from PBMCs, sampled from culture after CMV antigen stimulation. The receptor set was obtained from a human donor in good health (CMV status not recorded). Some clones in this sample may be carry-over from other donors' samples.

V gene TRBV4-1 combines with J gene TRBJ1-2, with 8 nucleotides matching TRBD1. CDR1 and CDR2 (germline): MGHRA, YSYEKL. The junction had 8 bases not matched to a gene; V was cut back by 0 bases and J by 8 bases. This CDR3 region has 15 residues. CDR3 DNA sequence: TGCGCCAGCAGCCAAGATCACAGGGGGAGTTTGGGCTACACCTTC. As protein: CASSQDHRGSLGYTF.

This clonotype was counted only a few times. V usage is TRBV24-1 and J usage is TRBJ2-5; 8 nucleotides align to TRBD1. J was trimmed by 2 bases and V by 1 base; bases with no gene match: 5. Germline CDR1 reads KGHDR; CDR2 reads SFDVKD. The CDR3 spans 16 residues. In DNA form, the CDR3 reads TGTGCCACCAGTGATTTAAGACAGGGGTATCAAGAGACCCAGTACTTC. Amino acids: CATSDLRQGYQETQYF.

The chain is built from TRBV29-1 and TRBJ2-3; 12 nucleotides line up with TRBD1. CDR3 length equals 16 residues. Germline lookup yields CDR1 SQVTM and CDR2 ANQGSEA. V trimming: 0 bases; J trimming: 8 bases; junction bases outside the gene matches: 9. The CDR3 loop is CSVEDPGTGGFFTQYF. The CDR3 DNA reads TGCAGCGTTGAAGATCCGGGGACAGGGGGCTTTTTTACGCAGTATTTT.

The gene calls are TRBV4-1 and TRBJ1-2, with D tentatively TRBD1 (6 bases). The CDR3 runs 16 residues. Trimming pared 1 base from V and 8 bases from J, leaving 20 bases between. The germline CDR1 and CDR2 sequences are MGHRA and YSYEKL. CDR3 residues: CASSQAGEGTYLGYTF. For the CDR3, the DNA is TGCGCCAGCAGCCAAGCAGGGGAGGGGACTTACTTGGGCTACACCTTC.

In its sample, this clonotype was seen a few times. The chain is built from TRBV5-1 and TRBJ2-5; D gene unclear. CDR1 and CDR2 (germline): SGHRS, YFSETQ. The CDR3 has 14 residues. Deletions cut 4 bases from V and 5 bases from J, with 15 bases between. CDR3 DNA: TGCGCCAGCAGCGGCGGCGGCAGTTTGGAGACCCAGTACTTC. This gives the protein CASSGGGSLETQYF.

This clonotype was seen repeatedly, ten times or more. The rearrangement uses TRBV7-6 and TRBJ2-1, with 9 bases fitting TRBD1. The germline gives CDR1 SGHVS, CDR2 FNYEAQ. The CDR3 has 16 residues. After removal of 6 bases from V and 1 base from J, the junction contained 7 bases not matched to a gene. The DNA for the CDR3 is TGTGCCAGCAGTCCCGGGACAGGGCCTTCCTACAATGAGCAGTTCTTC. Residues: CASSPGTGPSYNEQFF.

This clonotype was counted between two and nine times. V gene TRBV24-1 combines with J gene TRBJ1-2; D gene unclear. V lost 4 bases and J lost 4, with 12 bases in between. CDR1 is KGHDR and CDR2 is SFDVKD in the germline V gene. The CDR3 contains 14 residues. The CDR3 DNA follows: TGTGCCACCAGTGACCCCGTTCGGCCCTATGGCTACACCTTC. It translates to CATSDPVRPYGYTF.

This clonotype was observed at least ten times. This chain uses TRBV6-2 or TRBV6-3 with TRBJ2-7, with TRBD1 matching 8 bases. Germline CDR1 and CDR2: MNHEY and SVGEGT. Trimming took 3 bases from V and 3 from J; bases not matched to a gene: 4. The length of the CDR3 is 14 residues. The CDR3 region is CASSYRTGIYEQYV. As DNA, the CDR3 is TGTGCCAGCAGTTATCGGACAGGGATCTACGAGCAGTACGTC.

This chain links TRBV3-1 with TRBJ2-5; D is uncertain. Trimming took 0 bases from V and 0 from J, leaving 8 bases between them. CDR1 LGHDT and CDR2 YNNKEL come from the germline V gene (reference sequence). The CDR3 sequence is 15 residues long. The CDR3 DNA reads TGTGCCAGCAGCCAAGATTTGGCAGACCAAGAGACCCAGTACTTC. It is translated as CASSQDLADQETQYF.

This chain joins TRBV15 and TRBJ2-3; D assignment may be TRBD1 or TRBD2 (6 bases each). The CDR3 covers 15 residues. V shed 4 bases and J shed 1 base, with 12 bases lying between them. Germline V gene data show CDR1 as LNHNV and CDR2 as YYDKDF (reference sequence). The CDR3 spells CATSKGGGGTDTQYF. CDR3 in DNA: TGTGCCACCAGCAAGGGGGGCGGGGGCACAGATACGCAGTATTTT.

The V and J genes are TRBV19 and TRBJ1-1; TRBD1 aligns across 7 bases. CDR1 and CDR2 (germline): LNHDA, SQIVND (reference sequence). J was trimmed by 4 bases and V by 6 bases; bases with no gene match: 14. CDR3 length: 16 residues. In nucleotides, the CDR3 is TGTGCCAGTAGCCCGTTGGGTCAGGGGGAAGCCACTGAAGCTTTCTTT. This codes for CASSPLGQGEATEAFF.

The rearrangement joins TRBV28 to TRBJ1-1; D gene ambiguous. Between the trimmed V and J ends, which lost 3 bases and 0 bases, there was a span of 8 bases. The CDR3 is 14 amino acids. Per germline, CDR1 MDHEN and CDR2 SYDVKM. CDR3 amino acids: CASSLAELNTEAFF. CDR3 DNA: TGTGCCAGCAGTTTGGCAGAGCTGAACACTGAAGCTTTCTTT.

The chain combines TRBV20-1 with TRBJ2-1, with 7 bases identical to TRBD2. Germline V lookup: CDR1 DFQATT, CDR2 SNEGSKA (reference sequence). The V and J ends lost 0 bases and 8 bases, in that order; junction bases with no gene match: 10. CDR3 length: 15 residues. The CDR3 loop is CSARDSRTSIHEQFF. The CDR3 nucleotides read TGCAGTGCTAGAGATTCTCGGACTAGTATCCATGAGCAGTTCTTC.

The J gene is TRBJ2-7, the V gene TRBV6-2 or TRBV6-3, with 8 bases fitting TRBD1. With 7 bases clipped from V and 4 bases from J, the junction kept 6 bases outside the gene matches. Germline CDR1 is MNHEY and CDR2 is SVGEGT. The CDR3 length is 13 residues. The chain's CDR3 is CASIQTGVYEQYF. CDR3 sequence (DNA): TGTGCCAGCATCCAGACAGGGGTATACGAGCAGTACTTC.

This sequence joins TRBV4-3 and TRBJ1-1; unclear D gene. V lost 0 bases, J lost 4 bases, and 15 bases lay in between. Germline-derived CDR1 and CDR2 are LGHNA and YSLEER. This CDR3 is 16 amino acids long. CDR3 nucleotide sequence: TGCGCCAGCAGCCAAGAGCTCGATGGGGTGAGCACTGAAGCTTTCTTT. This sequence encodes CASSQELDGVSTEAFF.

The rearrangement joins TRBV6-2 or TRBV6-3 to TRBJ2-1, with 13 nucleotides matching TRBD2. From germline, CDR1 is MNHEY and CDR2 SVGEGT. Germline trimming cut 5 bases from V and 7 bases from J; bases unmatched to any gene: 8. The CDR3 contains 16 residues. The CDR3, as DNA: TGTGCCAGCAGTACCTCACTAGCGGGGGGGCGGAATGAGCAGTTCTTC. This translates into CASSTSLAGGRNEQFF.

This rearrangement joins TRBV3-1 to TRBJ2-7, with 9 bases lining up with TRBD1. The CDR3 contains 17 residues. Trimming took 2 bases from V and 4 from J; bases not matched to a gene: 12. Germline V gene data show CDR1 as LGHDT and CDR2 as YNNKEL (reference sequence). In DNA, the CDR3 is TGTGCCAGCAGCCAATCCCCCGGGACAGGGCCTTCTTACGAGCAGTACTTC. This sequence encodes CASSQSPGTGPSYEQYF.

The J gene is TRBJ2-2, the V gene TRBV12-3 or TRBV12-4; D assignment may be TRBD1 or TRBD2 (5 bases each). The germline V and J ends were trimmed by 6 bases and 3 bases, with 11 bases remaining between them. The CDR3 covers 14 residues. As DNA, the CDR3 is TGTGCCAGCAGCGGGGTGGGGGACACCGGGGAGCTGTTTTTT. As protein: CASSGVGDTGELFF.

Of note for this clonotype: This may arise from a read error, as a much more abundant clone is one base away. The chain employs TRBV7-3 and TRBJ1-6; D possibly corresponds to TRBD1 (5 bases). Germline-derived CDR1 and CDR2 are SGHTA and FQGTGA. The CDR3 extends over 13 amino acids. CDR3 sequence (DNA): TGTGTCAGCAGCCGGGACGTTAGTTCACCCCTCCACTTT. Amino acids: CVSSRDVSSPLHF.

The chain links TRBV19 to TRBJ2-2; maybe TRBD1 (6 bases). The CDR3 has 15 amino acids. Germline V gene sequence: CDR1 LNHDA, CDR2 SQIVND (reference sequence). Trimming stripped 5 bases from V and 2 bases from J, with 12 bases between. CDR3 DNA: TGTGCCAGTAGTCCTCTACAGGGTAACACCGGGGAGCTGTTTTTT. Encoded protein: CASSPLQGNTGELFF.

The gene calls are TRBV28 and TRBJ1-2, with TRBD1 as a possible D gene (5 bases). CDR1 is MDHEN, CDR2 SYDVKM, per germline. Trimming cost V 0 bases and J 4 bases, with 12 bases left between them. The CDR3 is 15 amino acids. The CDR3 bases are TGTGCCAGCAGTTTATGGCAGGGTCCCTCCTATGGCTACACCTTC. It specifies CASSLWQGPSYGYTF.

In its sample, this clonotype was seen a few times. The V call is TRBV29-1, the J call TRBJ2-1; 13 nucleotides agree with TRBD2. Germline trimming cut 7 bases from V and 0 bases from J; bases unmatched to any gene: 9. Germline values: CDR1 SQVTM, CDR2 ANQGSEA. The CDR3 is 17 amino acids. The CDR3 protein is CSAQGLAGVNSYNEQFF. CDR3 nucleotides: TGCAGCGCACAAGGACTAGCGGGGGTAAACTCCTACAATGAGCAGTTCTTC.

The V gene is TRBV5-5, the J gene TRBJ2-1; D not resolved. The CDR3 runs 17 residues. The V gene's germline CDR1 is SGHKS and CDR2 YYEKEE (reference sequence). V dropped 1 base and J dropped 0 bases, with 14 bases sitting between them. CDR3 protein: CASSLSSRRTSYNEQFF. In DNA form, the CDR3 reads TGTGCCAGCAGCTTGAGTTCCCGACGGACCTCCTACAATGAGCAGTTCTTC.

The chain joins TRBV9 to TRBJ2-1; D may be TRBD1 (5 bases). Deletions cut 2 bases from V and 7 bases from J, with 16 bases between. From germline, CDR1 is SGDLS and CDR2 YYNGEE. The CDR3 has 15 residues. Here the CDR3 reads CASSVAGKGGNEQFF. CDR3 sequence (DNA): TGTGCCAGCAGCGTTGCAGGGAAGGGTGGGAATGAGCAGTTCTTC. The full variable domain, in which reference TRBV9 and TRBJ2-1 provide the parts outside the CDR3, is DSGVTQTPKHLITATGQRVTLRCSPRSGDLSVYWYQQSLDQGLQFLIQYYNGEERAKGNILERFSAQQFPDLHSELNLSSLELGDSALYFCASSVAGKGGNEQFFGPGTRLTVL.

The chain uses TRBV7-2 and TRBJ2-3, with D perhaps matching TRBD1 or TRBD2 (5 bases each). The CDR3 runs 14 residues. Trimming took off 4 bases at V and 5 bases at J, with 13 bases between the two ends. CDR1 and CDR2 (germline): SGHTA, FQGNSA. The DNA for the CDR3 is TGTGCCAGCAGCTGGGACCCAGGGAAAGATACGCAGTATTTT. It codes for CASSWDPGKDTQYF.

The CDR3 DNA follows: TGTGCCACCAGTGATCGCGCGGGACTAGCCCACTACACAGATACGCAGTATTTT. Amino acids: CATSDRAGLAHYTDTQYF. The chain carries TRBV24-1 and TRBJ2-3, with 9 bases fitting TRBD2. Losses at the gene ends were 3 bases for V and 2 bases for J; bases not matched to a gene: 11. Per germline, CDR1 KGHDR and CDR2 SFDVKD. This CDR3 has 18 residues.